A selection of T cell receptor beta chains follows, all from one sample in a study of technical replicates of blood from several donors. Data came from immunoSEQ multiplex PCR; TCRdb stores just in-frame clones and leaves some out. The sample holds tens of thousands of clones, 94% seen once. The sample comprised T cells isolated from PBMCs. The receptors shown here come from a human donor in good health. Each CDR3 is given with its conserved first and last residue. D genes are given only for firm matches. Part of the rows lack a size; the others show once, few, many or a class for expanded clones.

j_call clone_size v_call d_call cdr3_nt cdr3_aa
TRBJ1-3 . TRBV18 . TGTGCCAGCTCACCGGGGCAGGGAGGAGGAAACACCATATATTTT CASSPGQGGGNTIYF
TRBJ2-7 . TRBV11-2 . TGTGCCAGCAGCTTAGGCGACCGGACAGTAAACGAGCAGTACTTC CASSLGDRTVNEQYF
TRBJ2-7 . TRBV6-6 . TGTGCCAGCAGGGGGGGCTCCTACGAGCAGTACTTC CASRGGSYEQYF
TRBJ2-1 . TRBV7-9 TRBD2 TGTGCCAGCAGCTTAGGACTAGCGGGCAGGAATGAGCAGTTCTTC CASSLGLAGRNEQFF
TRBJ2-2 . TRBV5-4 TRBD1 TGTGCCAGCAGCTTGGCCTGGGACAGGTCCCTTGCGAACACCGGGGAGCTGTTTTTT CASSLAWDRSLANTGELFF
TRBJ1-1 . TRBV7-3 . TGTGCCAGCAGCTTAATACCGGGGGGACAGAACACTGAAGCTTTCTTT CASSLIPGGQNTEAFF
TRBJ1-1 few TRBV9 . TGTGCCAGCAGCGTAGGGCAGTTGAACACTGAAGCTTTCTTT CASSVGQLNTEAFF
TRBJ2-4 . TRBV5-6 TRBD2 TGTGCCAGCAGCTTGAGCGGGATCGAAAACATTCAGTACTTC CASSLSGIENIQYF
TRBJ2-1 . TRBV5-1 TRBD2 TGCGCCAGCAGCTTGGAGGTTAGCGGGGGCTACAATGAGCAGTTCTTC CASSLEVSGGYNEQFF
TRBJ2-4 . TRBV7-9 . TGTGCCAGCAGCTTCACAGGGTTGGACATTCAGTACTTC CASSFTGLDIQYF
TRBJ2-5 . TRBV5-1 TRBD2 TGCGCCAGCAGCTCAACTGGGACTAGCGGGACGGATCCGGACTTC CASSSTGTSGTDPDF
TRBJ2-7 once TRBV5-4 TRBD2 TGTGCCAGCAGCTTGGGGGGACTAGCGTCCTCCTACGAGCAGTACTTC CASSLGGLASSYEQYF
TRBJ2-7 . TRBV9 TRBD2 TGTGCCAGCAGCGTAGGACTAGCGGGAGGGTTAACCTACGAGCAGTACTTC CASSVGLAGGLTYEQYF
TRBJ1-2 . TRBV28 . TGTGCCAGCAGAGGGAGAGGGCCCCTTTATGGCTACACCTTC CASRGRGPLYGYTF
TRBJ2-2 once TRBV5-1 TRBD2 TGCGCCAGCAGCTTGAATAGACTAGCGGTGAACACCGGGGAGCTGTTTTTT CASSLNRLAVNTGELFF
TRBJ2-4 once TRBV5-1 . TGCGCCAGCAGCGCGGCCCCGGGAAACATTCAGTACTTC CASSAAPGNIQYF
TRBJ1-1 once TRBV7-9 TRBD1 TGTGCCAGCAGCCTACAGGGGGCTGGGGCGACTGAAGCTTTCTTT CASSLQGAGATEAFF
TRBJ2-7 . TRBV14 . TGTGCCAGCAGCCAAGTTCTCGGGACCTACGAGCAGTACTTC CASSQVLGTYEQYF
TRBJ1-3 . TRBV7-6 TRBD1 TGTGCCAGCAGCCCTGGACAGGGGGGATATGGAAACACCATATATTTT CASSPGQGGYGNTIYF
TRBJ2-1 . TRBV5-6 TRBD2 TGTGCCAGCAGCTTTCTAGCGGGAGAAACCAATGAGCAGTTCTTC CASSFLAGETNEQFF
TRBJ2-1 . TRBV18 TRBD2 TGTGCCAGCTCATCGGGACTAGCGAATGAGCAGTTCTTC CASSSGLANEQFF
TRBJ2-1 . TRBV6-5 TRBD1 TGTGCCTCGAGGGGGCCCCCCTCAGGACATGAGCAGTTCTTC CASRGPPSGHEQFF
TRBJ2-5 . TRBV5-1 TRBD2 TGCGCCAGCAGCCCCGGACTAGTCGGCCAAGAGACCCAGTACTTC CASSPGLVGQETQYF
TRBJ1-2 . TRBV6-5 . TGTGCCAGCAGTTGGGGAGAACAGAGCCCTTATGGCTACACCTTC CASSWGEQSPYGYTF
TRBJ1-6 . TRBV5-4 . TGTGCCAGCAGCTACGAGACCGGGAGGGGTAATTCACCCCTCCACTTT CASSYETGRGNSPLHF
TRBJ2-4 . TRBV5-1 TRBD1 TGCGCCAGCAGCTTGGCCCCGGGACAGGGGGGCCGTAACATTCAGTACTTC CASSLAPGQGGRNIQYF
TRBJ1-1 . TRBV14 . TGTGCCAGCAGCCATCCCGCGGCGGGGGCGTATATATACACTGAAGCTTTCTTT CASSHPAAGAYIYTEAFF
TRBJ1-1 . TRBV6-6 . TGTGCCAGCAGTAGGGGGACAATGGAGCACACTGAAGCTTTCTTT CASSRGTMEHTEAFF
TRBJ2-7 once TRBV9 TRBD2 TGTGCCAGCAGCGTCGGGACTAGCGGTTTCTACGAGCAGTACTTC CASSVGTSGFYEQYF
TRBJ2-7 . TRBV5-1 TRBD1 TGCGCCAGCAAAGGACAGGGAAGCTCCTACGAGCAGTACTTC CASKGQGSSYEQYF
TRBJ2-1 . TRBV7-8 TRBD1 TGTGCCAGCAGCTTAACAGGGGGCGCAGATGAGCAGTTCTTC CASSLTGGADEQFF
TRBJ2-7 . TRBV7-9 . TGTGCCAGCAGCCCGGCAGGGGTTAGGAGCGACGAGCAGTACTTC CASSPAGVRSDEQYF
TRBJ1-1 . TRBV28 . TGTGCCAGCAGGGCAGGGATGAACACTGAAGCTTTCTTT CASRAGMNTEAFF
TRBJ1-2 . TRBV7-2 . TGTGCCAGCAGGCAACCCCCAGGTTCGGCAGGCTACACCTTC CASRQPPGSAGYTF
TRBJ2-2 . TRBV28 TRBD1 TGTGCCAGCAGTTTTCCACAGGGGCCTCGGACCGGGGAGCTGTTTTTT CASSFPQGPRTGELFF
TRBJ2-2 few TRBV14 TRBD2 TGTGCCAGCAGGCGGACTAGCGGGAACACCGGGGAGCTGTTTTTT CASRRTSGNTGELFF
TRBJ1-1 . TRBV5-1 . TGCGCCAGCAGCTTGTTCGGGAACACTGAAGCTTTCTTT CASSLFGNTEAFF
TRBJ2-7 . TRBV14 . TGTGCCAGCAGCGTAGGTGGCGGGTTTTTAATGGGGGAGCAGTACTTC CASSVGGGFLMGEQYF
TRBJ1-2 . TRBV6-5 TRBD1 TGTGCCAGCAGCTCTTCGGGACAGTGGGTGGGTGGCTACACCTTC CASSSSGQWVGGYTF
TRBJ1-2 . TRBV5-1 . TGCGCCAGCAGCTTTGAGTCATATGGCTACACCTTC CASSFESYGYTF
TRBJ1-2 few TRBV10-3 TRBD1 TGTGCCATCAGGAGGGGCCAACGGACAGGGGATTATAACTATGGCTACACCTTC CAIRRGQRTGDYNYGYTF
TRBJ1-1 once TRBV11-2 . TGTGCCAGCAGCTTAGATGGGTGGTCCGGACAAGATAGGACTGAAGCTTTCTTT CASSLDGWSGQDRTEAFF
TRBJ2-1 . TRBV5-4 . TGTGCCAGCAGCTTGGAATCGGACAATGAGCAGTTCTTC CASSLESDNEQFF
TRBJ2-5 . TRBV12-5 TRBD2 TGTGCTAGTGGTCAAACGGGACTAGCGGGAGCGGAGACCCAGTACTTC CASGQTGLAGAETQYF
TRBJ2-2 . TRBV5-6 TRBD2 TGTGCCAGCAGCCGGGGACTAGCGGGGAACACCGGGGAGCTGTTTTTT CASSRGLAGNTGELFF
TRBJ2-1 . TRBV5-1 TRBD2 TGCGCCAGCAGCTTGGACTTCCTAGCGGGAGGGCCCCATGAGCAGTTCTTC CASSLDFLAGGPHEQFF
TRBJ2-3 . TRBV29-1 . TGCAGCGTCTCCCGGCGGCCAGATACGCAGTATTTT CSVSRRPDTQYF
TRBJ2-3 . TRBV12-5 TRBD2 TGTGCTAGTGGTTTGAGGCGGGGGGCCACAGATACGCAGTATTTT CASGLRRGATDTQYF
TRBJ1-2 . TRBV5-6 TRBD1 TGTGCCAGCAGCTTACAGGGGTATGGCTACACCTTC CASSLQGYGYTF
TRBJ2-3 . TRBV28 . TGTGCCAGCAGTACCTACAGGGGAGTGGAGGGGGATACGCAGTATTTT CASSTYRGVEGDTQYF
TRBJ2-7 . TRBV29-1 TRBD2 TGCAGCGTCCCTGTCACTAGCGGGATTTCGAACGAGCAGTACTTC CSVPVTSGISNEQYF
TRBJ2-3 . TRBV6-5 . TGTGCCAGCAGTTGGCGACTCCCCGGAGATGATACGCAGTATTTT CASSWRLPGDDTQYF
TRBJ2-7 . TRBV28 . TGTGCCAGCAGTTCCGGAACTACCGGCGAGCAGTACTTC CASSSGTTGEQYF
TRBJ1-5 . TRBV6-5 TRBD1 TGTGCCAGCAGTTACCGGACAGGGTACAATCAGCCCCAGCATTTT CASSYRTGYNQPQHF
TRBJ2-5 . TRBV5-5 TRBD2 TGTGCCAGCAGCTACCAAACTAGCGGGAGTTTTTTCGAGACCCAGTACTTC CASSYQTSGSFFETQYF